This T cell receptor beta chain was retrieved from a study of OX40 agonist ivuxolimab in advanced cancers. Study findings and constraints: Dosing at 0.1 to 3.0 mg/kg was accompanied by clonal expansion of CD4+ and CD8+ blood T cells by week 6. More expanded clones were found, on average, in CD8+ than in CD4+ T cells.

Produced via immunoSEQ multiplex PCR; TCRdb's table is partial and in-frame only. This table holds about 27,000 clones, approximately 85% found once. The germline V and J ends were trimmed by 3 bases and 4 bases, with 15 bases remaining between them. Germline CDR1 is MDHEN and CDR2 is SYDVKM. The CDR3 length is 15 residues. A few counts support this clone. The antigen remains unidentified. The chain has TRBV28 and TRBJ1-2, with D tentatively TRBD1 (5 bases). Sample: CD4+ or CD8+ T cells sorted from blood, taken in a trial of the OX40 agonist ivuxolimab. The sequence was collected from an adult with an advanced solid tumor such as melanoma, head and neck, liver or kidney cancer. The CDR3 spells CASSLSYRDPYGYTF. The CDR3 bases are TGTGCCAGCAGTTTGTCTTACCGGGACCCCTATGGCTACACCTTC.